Below, 30 T cell receptor beta chains from the same sample are listed, as sequenced in a study of post-analysis software for immune sequencing data. These receptors have no known antigen. Study-wide results and limits: TRBV5-6, TRBV5-1 and TRBV20-1 belonged to a set of about five TRBV segments that were more frequent in patients than controls.

Prepared libraries of TCR beta cDNA carried unique molecular identifiers. TCRdb processed the PCR reads anew with MiXCR; each CDR3 protein has one entry. This sample yields a few hundred thousand distinct CDR3 sequences, of which approximately 45% are seen a single time; about 12% belongs to the top ten. Sequenced: blood. The receptors were sampled from a girl between 5 and 17 years old with multiple sclerosis.

The J gene is TRBJ2-7, the V gene TRBV18, with TRBD2 as a possible D gene (5 bases). Germline CDR1 and CDR2: KGHSH and LQKENI. The V and J ends lost 1 base and 2 bases respectively, with 9 bases between them. The CDR3 totals 14 residues. The CDR3 loop is CASSPRELTYEQYF. CDR3 nucleotide sequence: TGTGCCAGCTCACCACGGGAGCTCACCTACGAGCAGTACTTC. The full variable domain, with the rest looked up from reference TRBV18 and TRBJ2-7, is NAGVMQNPRHLVRRRGQEARLRCSPMKGHSHVYWYRQLPEEGLKFMVYLQKENIIDESGMPKERFSAEFPKEGPSILRIQQVVRGDSAAYFCASSPRELTYEQYFGPGTRLTVT.

This clonotype was observed a few times. This chain links TRBV5-1 with TRBJ2-3; TRBD2 is a possible D gene (5 bases). This CDR3 is 15 amino acids long. Germline V gene sequence: CDR1 SGHRS, CDR2 YFSETQ. V lost 0 bases and J 6 bases, leaving 14 bases between the germline ends. CDR3 protein: CASSLAGVPRDTQYF. CDR3 nucleotide sequence: TGCGCCAGCAGCTTGGCCGGGGTCCCCCGGGATACGCAGTATTTT.

This clonotype has only a few counts. V is TRBV9 and J is TRBJ1-6; 8 bases agree with TRBD1. The CDR3 runs 15 residues. V shed 0 bases, J shed 7 bases, and the junction held 3 bases outside the gene matches. The germline V gene has CDR1 SGDLS and CDR2 YYNGEE. CDR3 coding DNA: TGTGCCAGCAGCGTAGCCGACAGGGGAAATTCACCCCTCCACTTT. This gives the protein CASSVADRGNSPLHF.

V usage is TRBV7-8 and J usage is TRBJ2-3; possibly TRBD1 for D (7 bases). The length of the CDR3 is 17 residues. V was shortened by 5 bases and J by 0 bases, with 18 bases between the two germline ends. Germline CDR1 and CDR2: SGHVS and FQNEAQ. CDR3 in DNA: TGTGCCAGCAGCCTACGTACGCCAGGGGGGAGCACAGATACGCAGTATTTT. Translation: CASSLRTPGGSTDTQYF.

This clonotype was counted between two and nine times. The chain recombines TRBV20-1 with TRBJ2-3; 11 bases agree with TRBD2. V shed 3 bases, J shed 6 bases, and the junction held 11 bases outside the gene matches. Germline V gene data show CDR1 as DFQATT and CDR2 as SNEGSKA (reference sequence). The CDR3 covers 16 residues. Here the CDR3 reads CSASRAPSGRLDTQYF. The DNA of the CDR3 is TGCAGTGCTAGTAGGGCGCCTAGCGGGAGGTTGGATACGCAGTATTTT.

The table lists this clonotype with a few counts. V usage is TRBV29-1 and J usage is TRBJ1-1, with a weak D call TRBD1 (6 bases). CDR3 length: 14 residues. CDR1 is SQVTM and CDR2 is ANQGSEA in the germline V gene. V lost 7 bases, J lost 1 base, and 16 bases lay in between. For the CDR3, the DNA is TGCAGCGCCAGGGGAGCAGGGGCGAACACTGAAGCTTTCTTT. It translates to CSARGAGANTEAFF.

This clonotype has a handful of counts. The chain joins TRBV20-1 to TRBJ2-5; TRBD2 aligns across 9 bases. This CDR3 spans 17 amino acids. V trimming: 2 bases; J trimming: 5 bases; junction bases outside the gene matches: 15. Germline CDR1 reads DFQATT; CDR2 reads SNEGSKA (reference sequence). The DNA of the CDR3 is TGCAGTGCTAGAAAGTATAGGCCGCTAGCGGGACTTGAGACCCAGTACTTC. Protein: CSARKYRPLAGLETQYF.

This clonotype was detected a few times. The chain carries TRBV4-2 and TRBJ1-1, with 9 bases aligning to TRBD1. The CDR3 sequence is 18 residues long. The J segment lost 1 base and the V segment lost 1 base, leaving 10 bases of the junction unmatched. Looked up from germline, CDR1 is LGHNA and CDR2 is YNFKEQ. DNA for the CDR3: TGTGCCAGCAGCCAAGCCGACGGAAGGACAGGGGAGAACACTGAAGCTTTCTTT. It is translated as CASSQADGRTGENTEAFF.

This sequence joins TRBV29-1 and TRBJ1-5, with D unresolved. The CDR3 is 13 amino acids. Germline CDR1 and CDR2: SQVTM and ANQGSEA. The germline V and J ends were trimmed by 7 bases and 1 base, with 11 bases remaining between them. The CDR3 is CSAAPGSNQPQHF. The CDR3 coding sequence is TGCAGCGCCGCACCGGGGAGCAATCAGCCCCAGCATTTT. The full variable domain, its missing parts supplied by reference TRBV29-1 and TRBJ1-5, is SAVISQKPSRDICQRGTSLTIQCQVDSQVTMMFWYRQQPGQSLTLIATANQGSEATYESGFVIDKFPISRPNLTFSTLTVSNMSPEDSSIYLCSAAPGSNQPQHFGDGTRLSIL.

The J gene is TRBJ2-1, the V gene TRBV10-3; either TRBD1 or TRBD2 may supply D (5 bases each). Germline CDR1 and CDR2: ENHRY and SYGVKD. Trimming took 2 bases from V and 5 from J, leaving 13 bases between them. The length of the CDR3 is 15 residues. DNA for the CDR3: TGTGCCATCAGTGAGAGTGGGGGTGATGACAATGAGCAGTTCTTC. It is translated as CAISESGGDDNEQFF.

The V gene is TRBV29-1, the J gene TRBJ2-3, with 7 bases matching TRBD2. V lost 3 bases to trimming and J lost 0 bases; unmatched junction nucleotides: 6. Germline CDR1 SQVTM, CDR2 ANQGSEA. The CDR3 covers 15 residues. DNA of the CDR3: TGCAGCGTTGACGTTTACGGGGGGAGCACAGATACGCAGTATTTT. Protein product: CSVDVYGGSTDTQYF.

V is TRBV28 and J is TRBJ2-4; possibly TRBD1 for D (7 bases). The germline V gene encodes CDR1 MDHEN and CDR2 SYDVKM. The length of the CDR3 is 18 residues. The V end lost 1 base, the J end lost 1 base, and 17 bases lay between the germline ends. CDR3 protein: CASSLSLIRGVAKNIQYF. In nucleotides, the CDR3 is TGTGCCAGCAGTTTATCCCTAATCAGGGGGGTGGCCAAAAACATTCAGTACTTC.

The table lists this clonotype with a count of one. J is TRBJ1-5 and V is TRBV10-2; D possibly corresponds to TRBD1 (6 bases). Germline values: CDR1 WSHSY, CDR2 SAAADI. Trimming took off 2 bases at V and 7 bases at J, with 15 bases between the two ends. The CDR3 extends over 15 amino acids. The CDR3 DNA is TGCGCCAGCAGTGAGAGGCAGGGGAAAGGGCAGCCCCAGCATTTT. This translates into CASSERQGKGQPQHF.

The genes are TRBV4-3 and TRBJ2-1; 9 bases map to TRBD2. The germline gives CDR1 LGHNA, CDR2 YSLEER. There are 14 residues in the CDR3. V lost 3 bases, J lost 6 bases, and 3 bases stayed unmatched. CDR3 nucleotides: TGCGCCAGCAGCCAGTTAGCGGGAGCCAATGAGCAGTTCTTC. Protein product: CASSQLAGANEQFF.

The chain couples TRBV29-1 to TRBJ1-1; TRBD1 agrees at 7 bases. J gave up 5 bases and V 4 bases, and 10 bases lay outside the gene matches. The CDR3 is 14 residues long. Germline lookup yields CDR1 SQVTM and CDR2 ANQGSEA. As DNA, the CDR3 is TGCAGCGTTGTCTACAGGGGTGGGGTTACTGAAGCTTTCTTT. Translated, it gives CSVVYRGGVTEAFF.

This clonotype was picked up one time. The chain is built from TRBV30 and TRBJ2-7; 13 nucleotides agree with TRBD2. The J call may not be correct, given that the DNA end is closer to TRBJ2-4. This CDR3 comprises 14 residues. The V gene's germline CDR1 is GTSNPN and CDR2 SVGIG (reference sequence). In DNA, the CDR3 is TGTGCCTTTCGGACTAGCGGGAGTTTCAACATTCAGTACTTC. It codes for CAFRTSGSFNIQYF.

This clonotype has just a few counts. The chain couples TRBV19 to TRBJ2-1; no definite D call. Trimming shortened V by 6 bases and J by 6 bases, and 12 bases separated the two germline ends. The CDR3 runs 13 residues. CDR1 is LNHDA and CDR2 is SQIVND in the germline V gene (reference sequence). For the CDR3, the DNA is TGTGCCAGTAGCAGAGCGAGCGCCAATGAGCAGTTCTTC. Translating it yields CASSRASANEQFF.

Only a few counts were recorded for this clonotype. This chain connects TRBV2 to TRBJ2-3, with D perhaps matching TRBD1 or TRBD2 (5 bases each). CDR1 is SNHLY, CDR2 FYNNEI, per germline. CDR3 length: 15 residues. V lost 7 bases and J lost 2, with 16 bases in between. Here the CDR3 reads CASTEGSPLTDTQYF. CDR3 DNA: TGTGCCAGCACTGAGGGGAGCCCACTCACAGATACGCAGTATTTT.

V gene TRBV14 combines with J gene TRBJ1-2, with D perhaps TRBD1 (6 bases). CDR3 length: 15 residues. Per the germline V gene, CDR1 is SGHDN and CDR2 is FVKESK. Trimming removed 2 bases at V and 0 bases at J, with 10 bases between. This CDR3 is CASSQLTGPNYGYTF. Here the CDR3 DNA reads TGTGCCAGCAGCCAACTGACAGGCCCTAACTATGGCTACACCTTC. The entire variable domain, with the rest obtained from reference TRBV14 and TRBJ1-2, is as follows: EAGVTQFPSHSVIEKGQTVTLRCDPISGHDNLYWYRRVMGKEIKFLLHFVKESKQDESGMPNNRFLAERTGGTYSTLKVQPAELEDSGVYFCASSQLTGPNYGYTFGSGTRLTVV.

In this sample, this clonotype turned up a few times. V gene TRBV7-3 combines with J gene TRBJ2-1; D is unresolved. Germline V lookup: CDR1 SGHTA, CDR2 FQGTGA. The CDR3 is 14 amino acids. Trimming pared 5 bases from V and 2 bases from J, leaving 10 bases between. The DNA of the CDR3 is TGTGCCAGCAGCCCGGCTAGAACCTACAATGAGCAGTTCTTC. It yields the protein CASSPARTYNEQFF.

The chain has TRBV5-1 and TRBJ2-1, with TRBD2 matching over 11 bases. V lost 4 bases and J lost 5; bases outside the gene matches: 5. The CDR3 is made up of 15 amino acids. Looked up from germline, CDR1 is SGHRS and CDR2 is YFSETQ. In nucleotides, the CDR3 is TGCGCCAGCAGCCTTGTTAGCGGGAGGGACAATGAGCAGTTCTTC. Translation gives CASSLVSGRDNEQFF.

The chain joins TRBV5-1 to TRBJ2-1; 9 bases are shared with TRBD2. The V gene end was trimmed by 6 bases and the J gene end by 8 bases; junction bases not matched to a gene: 15. Germline values: CDR1 SGHRS, CDR2 YFSETQ. The CDR3 has 16 residues. In nucleotides, the CDR3 is TGCGCCAGCACAAAGATGACTAGCGGAGAAGTCGATGAGCAGTTCTTC. It codes for CASTKMTSGEVDEQFF.

As to this clonotype: Relative to the germline gene, one junction end is altered; a read error may explain this. The chain combines TRBV11-2 with TRBJ2-5; the D call may be TRBD1 or TRBD2 (7 bases each). Germline values: CDR1 SGHAT, CDR2 FQNNGV. The CDR3 extends over 13 amino acids. CDR3 nucleotides: TGTGCCGGCAGACAGGGAGGGTCAGAGACCCAGTACTTC. Translated, it gives CAGRQGGSETQYF.

The chain combines TRBV20-1 with TRBJ2-7, with a weak D call TRBD1 (5 bases). The CDR3 spans 12 residues. CDR1 is DFQATT and CDR2 is SNEGSKA in the germline V gene (reference sequence). CDR3 region: CRAPQGTYEQYF. CDR3 DNA: TGCAGGGCGCCGCAGGGAACCTACGAGCAGTACTTC.

The chain joins TRBV3-1 to TRBJ1-1, with a weak D call TRBD1 (5 bases). This CDR3 contains 12 residues. Germline V CDR1 and CDR2: LGHDT, YNNKEL (reference sequence). Deletions cut 4 bases from V and 7 bases from J, with 10 bases between. CDR3 coding DNA: TGTGCCAGCAGCCGGCAGGGTCTTGAAGCTTTCTTT. Amino acids: CASSRQGLEAFF. Drawing the rest from reference TRBV3-1 and TRBJ1-1, the complete variable domain is DTAVSQTPKYLVTQMGNDKSIKCEQNLGHDTMYWYKQDSKKFLKIMFSYNNKELIINETVPNRFSPKSPDKAHLNLHINSLELGDSAVYFCASSRQGLEAFFGQGTRLTVV.

With respect to this clonotype: Given a much more abundant clone one base away, this may be a read error. The J gene is TRBJ2-7, the V gene TRBV29-1, with 7 bases identical to TRBD2. Trimming took 6 bases from V and 6 from J; bases not matched to a gene: 14. Germline V gene data show CDR1 as SQVTM and CDR2 as ANQGSEA. The CDR3 sequence is 14 residues long. The CDR3 nucleotides read TGCAGCGTGATACAGGAAATCGGCGGGAGCGAGCAGTACTTC. Translating it yields CSVIQEIGGSEQYF.

Remarks on this clonotype: Given a much more abundant clone one base away, this may be a read error. The CDR3 region has the DNA TGTGCCAGCAGCTCCAGAAGCGGGAGCTCCAACAATGAGCAGTTCTTC. This sequence encodes CASSSRSGSSNNEQFF. The gene calls are TRBV7-3 and TRBJ2-1; 8 nucleotides align to TRBD2. Germline assignment: CDR1 SGHTA and CDR2 FQGTGA. CDR3 size: 16 residues.

This clonotype was detected a few times. The gene calls are TRBV7-8 and TRBJ2-5; either TRBD1 or TRBD2 may supply D (5 bases each). The CDR3 length is 15 residues. Looked up from germline, CDR1 is SGHVS and CDR2 is FQNEAQ. With 1 base removed from V and 1 base from J, the gap between germline ends came to 10 bases. The CDR3 coding sequence is TGTGCCAGCAGCTTAGGGGCAGGGACCCAAGAGACCCAGTACTTC. This gives the protein CASSLGAGTQETQYF. The full variable domain, with the rest looked up from reference TRBV7-8 and TRBJ2-5, is GAGVSQSPRYKVAKRGQDVALRCDPISGHVSLFWYQQALGQGPEFLTYFQNEAQLDKSGLPSDRFFAERPEGSVSTLKIQRTQQEDSAVYLCASSLGAGTQETQYFGPGTRLLVL.

This clonotype appeared a few times. V usage is TRBV4-1 and J usage is TRBJ2-1; D uncertain. Trimming left V 0 bases short and J 0 bases short, with 9 bases between. This CDR3 comprises 16 residues. The germline V gene has CDR1 MGHRA and CDR2 YSYEKL. Written as DNA, the CDR3 is TGCGCCAGCAGCCAAGATCGGACCTTCTCCTACAATGAGCAGTTCTTC. Translation gives CASSQDRTFSYNEQFF.

This clonotype was counted between two and nine times. This chain links TRBV12-3 or TRBV12-4 with TRBJ1-5; D call uncertain. V lost 2 bases and J 7 bases, leaving 6 bases between the germline ends. The CDR3 contains 12 residues. The CDR3 DNA reads TGTGCCAGCAGTTTACCCCCGCAGCCCCAGCATTTT. Translating gives CASSLPPQPQHF.